Below, 8 T cell receptor beta chains from the same sample are listed, as sequenced in a study of shared clonotypes between healthy human individuals (dated by TCRdb to 2018 to 2021). Libraries were built with the immunoSEQ multiplex PCR assay. TCRdb mirrors the immuneACCESS table, restricted to in-frame sequences. Some clones are absent from its copies; in checked studies, under half trace to an unresolved V gene, and the reason for the others is unknown. The sample table shows more than 2,000,000 clones, and approximately 93% are seen once. The ten most abundant clones make up about 0.37% of the sample. Material: naive CD4+ T cells from PBMCs. The cell subset or site label here, explained by the study, means: CD45RA+ positively selected. These receptors all come from a man between 18 and 35 years old in good health. Some clones in this sample may be carry-over from other donors' samples.

V is TRBV7-2 and J is TRBJ2-1; 13 bases are a match to TRBD2. CDR1 and CDR2 (germline): SGHTA, FQGNSA. This CDR3 is 18 amino acids long. The V gene end was trimmed by 0 bases and the J gene end by 4 bases; junction bases not matched to a gene: 6. CDR3 amino acids: CASSLALGTSGKYNEQFF. The CDR3 DNA sequence: TGTGCCAGCAGCTTAGCGCTAGGGACTAGCGGGAAATACAATGAGCAGTTCTTC.

V and J are TRBV6-6 and TRBJ2-3; D uncertain. CDR1 MNHNY and CDR2 SVGAGI come from the germline V gene (reference sequence). The V end was cut by 6 bases, the J end by 2 bases, with 12 bases between. The CDR3 covers 14 residues. The CDR3 region is CASSTWGITDTQYF. CDR3 bases: TGTGCCAGCAGCACCTGGGGAATCACAGATACGCAGTATTTT.

This clone was found a few times. The chain joins TRBV18 to TRBJ1-1, with D perhaps matching TRBD1 (5 bases). Looked up from germline, CDR1 is KGHSH and CDR2 is LQKENI. CDR3 length equals 12 residues. V was clipped by 6 bases and J by 5 bases, with 10 bases between them. The CDR3 DNA follows: TGTGCCAGCTCGGGGGATGGTACTGAAGCTTTCTTT. This encodes CASSGDGTEAFF.

Only one count was recorded for this clone. The genes are TRBV7-9 and TRBJ1-5; a possible D gene is TRBD1 (6 bases). The CDR3 is made up of 15 amino acids. The germline V and J ends were trimmed by 5 bases and 0 bases, with 11 bases remaining between them. CDR1 is SEHNR and CDR2 is FQNEAQ in the germline V gene (reference sequence). CDR3 DNA sequence: TGTGCCAGCAGCACCCTGGACAGTAGCAATCAGCCCCAGCATTTT. Its protein is CASSTLDSSNQPQHF.

V and J are TRBV7-2 and TRBJ2-7; 7 bases fit TRBD1. Germline values: CDR1 SGHTA, CDR2 FQGNSA. The CDR3 runs 13 residues. The J segment lost 5 bases and the V segment lost 5 bases, leaving 6 bases of the junction unmatched. CDR3 sequence reads: CASSPRQGDEQYF. CDR3 DNA: TGTGCCAGCAGCCCCCGACAGGGAGACGAGCAGTACTTC.

Of note for this clone: At the DNA level, this CDR3 is encoded by other sequences in the same sample as well. The chain joins TRBV7-3 to TRBJ1-1, with D tentatively TRBD1 (6 bases). Between the trimmed V and J ends, which lost 5 bases and 4 bases, there was a span of 11 bases. CDR1 and CDR2 from the germline V gene are SGHTA and FQGTGA. The CDR3 runs to 13 residues. CDR3 sequence (DNA): TGTGCCAGCAGCCTAGGAGGGGGCACTGAAGCTTTCTTT. Its translation is CASSLGGGTEAFF.

This clone appeared a single time. V is TRBV4-1 and J is TRBJ2-3; D is perhaps TRBD1 (6 bases). The length of the CDR3 is 16 residues. V was shortened by 5 bases and J by 2 bases, with 17 bases between the two germline ends. Per the germline V gene, CDR1 is MGHRA and CDR2 is YSYEKL. The CDR3 protein is CASSDSLAGVTDTQYF. DNA for the CDR3: TGCGCCAGCAGCGACTCCTTGGCAGGGGTCACAGATACGCAGTATTTT.

The chain joins TRBV5-1 to TRBJ2-3; TRBD1 agrees at 11 bases. There are 15 residues in the CDR3. Trimming at V came to 4 bases and at J to 4 bases, leaving 5 bases not matched to a gene. Germline V gene data show CDR1 as SGHRS and CDR2 as YFSETQ. CDR3 loop: CASSLRTGGPDTQYF. CDR3 DNA sequence: TGCGCCAGCAGCCTGCGGACAGGGGGCCCAGATACGCAGTATTTT.